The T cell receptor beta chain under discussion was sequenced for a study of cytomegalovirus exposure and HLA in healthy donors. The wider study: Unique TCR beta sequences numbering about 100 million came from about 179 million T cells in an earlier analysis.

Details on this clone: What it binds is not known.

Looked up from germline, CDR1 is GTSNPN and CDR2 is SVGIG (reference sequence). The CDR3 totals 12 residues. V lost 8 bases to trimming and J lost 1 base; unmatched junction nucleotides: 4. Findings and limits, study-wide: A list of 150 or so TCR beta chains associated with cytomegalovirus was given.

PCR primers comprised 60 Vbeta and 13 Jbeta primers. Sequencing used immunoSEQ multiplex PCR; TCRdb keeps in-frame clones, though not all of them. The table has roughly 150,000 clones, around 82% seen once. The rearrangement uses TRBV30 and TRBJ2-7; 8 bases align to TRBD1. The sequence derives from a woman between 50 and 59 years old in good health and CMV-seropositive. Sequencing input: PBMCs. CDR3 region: CAGDRGSYEQYF. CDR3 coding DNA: TGTGCCGGTGACAGGGGATCCTACGAGCAGTACTTC.